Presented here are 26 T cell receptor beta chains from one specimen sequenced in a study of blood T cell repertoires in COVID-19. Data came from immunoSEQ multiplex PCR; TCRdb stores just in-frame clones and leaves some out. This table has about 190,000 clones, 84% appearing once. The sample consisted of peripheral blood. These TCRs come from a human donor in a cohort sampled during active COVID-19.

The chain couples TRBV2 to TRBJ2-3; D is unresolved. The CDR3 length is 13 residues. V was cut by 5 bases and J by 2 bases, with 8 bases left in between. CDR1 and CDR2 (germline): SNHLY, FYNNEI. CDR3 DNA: TGTGCCAGCAGTACTATCTCCACAGATACGCAGTATTTT. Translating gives CASSTISTDTQYF.

The CDR3 reads CASSQMGGESGELFF. The CDR3 nucleotides are TGTGCCAGCAGCCAAATGGGGGGGGAATCCGGGGAGCTGTTTTTT. V gene TRBV3-1 (or the pseudogene TRBV3-2) combines with J gene TRBJ2-2; 7 bases are shared with TRBD2. Germline V gives CDR1 LGHDT, CDR2 YNNKEL (reference sequence). This CDR3 comprises 15 residues. J was trimmed by 6 bases and V by 2 bases; bases with no gene match: 6.

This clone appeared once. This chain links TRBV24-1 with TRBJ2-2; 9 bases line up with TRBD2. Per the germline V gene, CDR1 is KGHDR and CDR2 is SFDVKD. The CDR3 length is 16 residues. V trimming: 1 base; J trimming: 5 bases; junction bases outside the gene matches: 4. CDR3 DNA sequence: TGTGCCACCAGTGATTTTTCGGCGGGGGGGACCGGGGAGCTGTTTTTT. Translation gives CATSDFSAGGTGELFF.

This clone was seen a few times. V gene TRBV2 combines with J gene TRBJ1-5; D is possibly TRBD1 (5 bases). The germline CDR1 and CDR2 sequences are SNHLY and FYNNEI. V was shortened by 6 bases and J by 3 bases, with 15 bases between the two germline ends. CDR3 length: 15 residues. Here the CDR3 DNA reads TGTGCCAGCAGCCGCGGGGGTAATAACAATCAGCCCCAGCATTTT. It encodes CASSRGGNNNQPQHF.

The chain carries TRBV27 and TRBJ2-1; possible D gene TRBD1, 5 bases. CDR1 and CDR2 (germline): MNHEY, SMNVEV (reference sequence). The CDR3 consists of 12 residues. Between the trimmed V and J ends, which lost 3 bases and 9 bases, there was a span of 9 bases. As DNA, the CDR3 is TGTGCCAGCAGTTTCCAGGGTTTTGAGCAGTTCTTC. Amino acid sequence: CASSFQGFEQFF.

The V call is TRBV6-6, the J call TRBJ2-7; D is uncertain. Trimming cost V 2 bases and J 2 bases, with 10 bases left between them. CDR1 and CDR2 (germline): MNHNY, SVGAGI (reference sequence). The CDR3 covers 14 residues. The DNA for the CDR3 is TGTGCCAGCAGTTACGGGCAGTTAGCCTACGAGCAGTACTTC. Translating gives CASSYGQLAYEQYF.

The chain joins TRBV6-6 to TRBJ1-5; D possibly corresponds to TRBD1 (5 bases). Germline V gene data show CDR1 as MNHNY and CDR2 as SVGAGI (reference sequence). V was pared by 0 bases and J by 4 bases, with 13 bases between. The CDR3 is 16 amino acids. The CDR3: CASSYSKGAVNQPQHF. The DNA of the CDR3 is TGTGCCAGCAGTTACTCGAAAGGGGCCGTAAATCAGCCCCAGCATTTT.

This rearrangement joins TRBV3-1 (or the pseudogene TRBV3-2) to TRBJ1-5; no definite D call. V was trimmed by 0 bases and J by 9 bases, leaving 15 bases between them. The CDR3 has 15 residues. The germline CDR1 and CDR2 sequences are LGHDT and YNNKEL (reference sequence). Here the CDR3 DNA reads TGTGCCAGCAGCCAAGACAGCCAGGCGTGGGTGCCCCAGCATTTT. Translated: CASSQDSQAWVPQHF.

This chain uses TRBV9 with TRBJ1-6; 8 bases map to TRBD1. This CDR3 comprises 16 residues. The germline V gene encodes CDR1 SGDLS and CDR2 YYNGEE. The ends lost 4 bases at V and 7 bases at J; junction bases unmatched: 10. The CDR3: CASSRTQGARNSPLHF. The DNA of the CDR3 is TGTGCCAGCAGCCGGACTCAGGGGGCTCGGAATTCACCCCTCCACTTT.

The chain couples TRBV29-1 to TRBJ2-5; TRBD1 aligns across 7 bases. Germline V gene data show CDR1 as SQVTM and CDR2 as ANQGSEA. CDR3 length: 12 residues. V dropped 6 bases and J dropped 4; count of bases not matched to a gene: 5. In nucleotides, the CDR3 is TGCAGCGTCCAGACAGGGAGAGAGACCCAGTACTTC. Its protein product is CSVQTGRETQYF.

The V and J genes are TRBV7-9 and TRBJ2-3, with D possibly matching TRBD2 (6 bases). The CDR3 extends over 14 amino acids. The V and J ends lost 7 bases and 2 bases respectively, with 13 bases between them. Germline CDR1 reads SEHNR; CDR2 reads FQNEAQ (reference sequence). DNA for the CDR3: TGTGCCAGCACCCGAGGGACTTACACAGATACGCAGTATTTT. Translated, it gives CASTRGTYTDTQYF.

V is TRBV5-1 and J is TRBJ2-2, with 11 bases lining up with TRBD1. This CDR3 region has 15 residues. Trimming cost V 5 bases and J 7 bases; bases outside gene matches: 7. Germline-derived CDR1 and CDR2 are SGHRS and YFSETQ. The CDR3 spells CASSPGQGAIGELFF. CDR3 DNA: TGCGCCAGCAGTCCTGGACAGGGGGCTATCGGGGAGCTGTTTTTT.

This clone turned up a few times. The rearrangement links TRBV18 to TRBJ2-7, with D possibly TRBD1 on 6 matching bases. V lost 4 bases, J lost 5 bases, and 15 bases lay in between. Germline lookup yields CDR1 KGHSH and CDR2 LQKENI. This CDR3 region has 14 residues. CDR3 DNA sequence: TGTGCCAGCTCACACAACTCGCCAGGGGACGAGCAGTACTTC. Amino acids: CASSHNSPGDEQYF.

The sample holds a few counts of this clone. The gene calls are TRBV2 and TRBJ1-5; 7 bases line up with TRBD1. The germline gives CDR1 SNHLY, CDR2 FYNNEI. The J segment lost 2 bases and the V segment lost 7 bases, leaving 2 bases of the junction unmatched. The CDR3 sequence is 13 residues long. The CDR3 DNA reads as TGTGCCAGCAAGGGGACAGGCAATCAGCCCCAGCATTTT. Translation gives CASKGTGNQPQHF. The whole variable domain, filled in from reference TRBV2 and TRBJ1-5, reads EPEVTQTPSHQVTQMGQEVILRCVPISNHLYFYWYRQILGQKVEFLVSFYNNEISEKSEIFDDQFSVERPDGSNFTLKIRSTKLEDSAMYFCASKGTGNQPQHFGDGTRLSIL.

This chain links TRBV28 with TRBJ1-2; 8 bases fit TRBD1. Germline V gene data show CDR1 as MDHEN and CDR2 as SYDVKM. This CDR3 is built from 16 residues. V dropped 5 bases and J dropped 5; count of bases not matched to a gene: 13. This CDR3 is CASSAPGTGRTYGYTF. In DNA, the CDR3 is TGTGCCAGCAGTGCTCCCGGGACAGGACGTACATATGGCTACACCTTC.

CDR3 region: CASRNRDRVAYEQYF. CDR3 DNA sequence: TGTGCCAGCAGAAACCGGGACAGGGTTGCCTACGAGCAGTACTTC. This chain joins TRBV2 and TRBJ2-7, with 9 positions matching TRBD1. The CDR3 extends over 15 amino acids. The V segment lost 6 bases and the J segment 2 bases; nucleotides outside the gene matches: 8. Germline V CDR1 and CDR2: SNHLY, FYNNEI.

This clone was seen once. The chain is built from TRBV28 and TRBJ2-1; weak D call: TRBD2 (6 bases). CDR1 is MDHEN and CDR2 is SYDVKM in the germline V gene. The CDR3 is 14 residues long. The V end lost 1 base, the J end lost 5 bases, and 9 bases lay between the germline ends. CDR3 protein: CASSLSGLNNEQFF. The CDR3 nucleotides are TGTGCCAGCAGTTTATCGGGACTTAACAATGAGCAGTTCTTC.

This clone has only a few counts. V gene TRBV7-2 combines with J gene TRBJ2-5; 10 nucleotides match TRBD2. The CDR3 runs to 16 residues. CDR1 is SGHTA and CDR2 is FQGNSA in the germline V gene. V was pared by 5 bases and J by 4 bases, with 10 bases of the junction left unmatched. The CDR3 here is CASSTKAGGRRETQYF. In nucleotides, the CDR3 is TGTGCCAGCAGCACCAAAGCGGGGGGGAGACGAGAGACCCAGTACTTC.

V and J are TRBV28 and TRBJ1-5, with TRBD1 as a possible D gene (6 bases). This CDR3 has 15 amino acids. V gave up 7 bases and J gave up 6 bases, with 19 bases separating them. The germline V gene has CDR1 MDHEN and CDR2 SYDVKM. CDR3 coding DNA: TGTGCCAGCATGAAAGCCAGGAGAGGGGGTCAGCCCCAGCATTTT. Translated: CASMKARRGGQPQHF.

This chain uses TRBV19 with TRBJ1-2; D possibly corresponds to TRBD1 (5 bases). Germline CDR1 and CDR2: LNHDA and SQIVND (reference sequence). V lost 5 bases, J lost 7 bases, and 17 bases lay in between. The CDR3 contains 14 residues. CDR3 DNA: TGTGCCAGTAGTCAGACCGGGGGTGGGGCTGGCTACACCTTC. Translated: CASSQTGGGAGYTF. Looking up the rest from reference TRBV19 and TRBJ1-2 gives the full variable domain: DGGITQSPKYLFRKEGQNVTLSCEQNLNHDAMYWYRQDPGQGLRLIYYSQIVNDFQKGDIAEGYSVSREKKESFPLTVTSAQKNPTAFYLCASSQTGGGAGYTFGSGTRLTVV.

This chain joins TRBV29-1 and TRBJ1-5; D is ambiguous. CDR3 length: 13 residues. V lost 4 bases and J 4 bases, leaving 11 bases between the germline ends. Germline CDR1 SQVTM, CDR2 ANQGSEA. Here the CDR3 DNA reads TGCAGCGTTGCCATCGAGTTAAATCAGCCCCAGCATTTT. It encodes CSVAIELNQPQHF.

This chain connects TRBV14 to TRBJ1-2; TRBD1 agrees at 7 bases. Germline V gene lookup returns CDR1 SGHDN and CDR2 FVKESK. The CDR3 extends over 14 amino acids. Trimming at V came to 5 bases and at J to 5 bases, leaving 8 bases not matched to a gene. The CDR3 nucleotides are TGTGCCAGCAGCGAGACGACAGGGACTTATGGCTACACCTTC. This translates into CASSETTGTYGYTF.

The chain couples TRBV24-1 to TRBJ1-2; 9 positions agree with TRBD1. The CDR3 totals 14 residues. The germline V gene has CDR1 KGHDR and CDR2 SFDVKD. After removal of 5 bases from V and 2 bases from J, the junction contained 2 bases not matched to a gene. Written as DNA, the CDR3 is TGTGCCACCAGTGGCGGGACAGGGAACTATGGCTACACCTTC. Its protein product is CATSGGTGNYGYTF.

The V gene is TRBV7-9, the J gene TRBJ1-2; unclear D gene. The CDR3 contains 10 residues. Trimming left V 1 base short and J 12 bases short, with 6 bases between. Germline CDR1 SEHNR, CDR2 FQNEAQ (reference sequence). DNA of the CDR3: TGTGCCAGCAGCTTAGTTTTAGACACCTTC. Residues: CASSLVLDTF.

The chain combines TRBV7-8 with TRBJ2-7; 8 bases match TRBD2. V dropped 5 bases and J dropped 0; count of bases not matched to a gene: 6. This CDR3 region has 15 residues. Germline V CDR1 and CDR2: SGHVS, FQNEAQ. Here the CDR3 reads CASSQLAENSYEQYF. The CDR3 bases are TGTGCCAGCAGCCAACTAGCGGAGAACTCCTACGAGCAGTACTTC.

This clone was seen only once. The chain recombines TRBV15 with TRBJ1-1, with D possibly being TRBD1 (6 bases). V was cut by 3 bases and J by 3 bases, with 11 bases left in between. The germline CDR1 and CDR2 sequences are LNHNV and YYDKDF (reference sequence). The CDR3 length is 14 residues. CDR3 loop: CATSSRGGHTEAFF. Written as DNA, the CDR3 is TGTGCCACCAGCAGCAGGGGCGGACACACTGAAGCTTTCTTT.